Here is one T cell receptor beta chain with its context. Its matching antigen is unknown. This entry is derived from a study of cytomegalovirus exposure and HLA in healthy donors. Study results and caveats: Listed as cytomegalovirus-associated were 150 or so TCR beta chains. The classifier, whose performance was assessed in both the original and validation cohorts, reportedly diagnosed cytomegalovirus status with high specificity and sensitivity. The TCR clusters that emerged in the first cohort tended, a later analysis found, to co-occur in the roughly 110 validation repertoires. Most TCR sequences proved rare, with some public TCRs found in many donors.

Measured with immunoSEQ multiplex PCR; TCRdb has only the in-frame clones, and not every one. This table has about 300,000 clones, 88% appearing once. This clonotype was sampled from a woman between 18 and 29 years old in good health and CMV-seronegative. The sequencing input was PBMCs.

The CDR3 coding sequence is TGTGCCAGCAGCCAAAGGGGACAGGCGAACCAAGAGACCCAGTACTTC. Amino acids: CASSQRGQANQETQYF. The rearrangement uses TRBV9 and TRBJ2-5; TRBD1 aligns across 8 bases. CDR3 length: 16 residues. V dropped 4 bases and J dropped 0; count of bases not matched to a gene: 8. Germline V gene sequence: CDR1 SGDLS, CDR2 YYNGEE.